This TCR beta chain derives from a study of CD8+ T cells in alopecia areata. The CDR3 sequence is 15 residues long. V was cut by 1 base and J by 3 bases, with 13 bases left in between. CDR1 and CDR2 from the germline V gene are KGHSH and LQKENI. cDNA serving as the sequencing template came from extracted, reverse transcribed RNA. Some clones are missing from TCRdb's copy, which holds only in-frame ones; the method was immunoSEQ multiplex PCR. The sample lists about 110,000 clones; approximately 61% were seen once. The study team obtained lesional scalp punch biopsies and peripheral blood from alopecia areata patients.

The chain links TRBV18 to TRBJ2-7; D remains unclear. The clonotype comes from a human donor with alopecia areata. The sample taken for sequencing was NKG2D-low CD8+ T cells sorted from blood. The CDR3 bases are TGTGCCAGCTCACCACTGCTCCAAAAGGTCTACGAGCAGTACTTC. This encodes CASSPLLQKVYEQYF.